Listed below are T cell receptor beta chains from one sample, sequenced in a study of beta chain features in type 1 diabetes. Clones were sequenced by immunoSEQ multiplex PCR, and TCRdb holds only the in-frame ones, with some missing. The sample contains approximately 160,000 clones, 10% of which appear only once. Specimen: central memory CD4+ T cells from blood. These receptors originate from a man aged 25-45 years with type 1 diabetes. CDR3s include the opening cysteine and the closing phenylalanine or tryptophan. The D gene is left open where the match is weak. Size values are once, few and many counts, or a class for expanded clones, and some rows have none.

>TRBJ2-5|.|.|TRBV5-4
TGTGCCAGCAGCAACAAAGGGACTCCGCGGGGTGACCAGTACTTC
CASSNKGTPRGDQYF
>TRBJ2-1|TRBD1|few|TRBV11-2
TGTGCCAGCAGCTTTGACAGGGGGCTTATGGGCAATGAGCAGTTCTTC
CASSFDRGLMGNEQFF
>TRBJ2-7|.|few|TRBV2
TGTGCCAGCGATACTAGCTCCTACGAGCAGTACTTC
CASDTSSYEQYF
>TRBJ2-5|TRBD1|few|TRBV5-1
TGCGCCACCGGGACAGAACAAGAGACCCAGTACTTC
CATGTEQETQYF
>TRBJ1-2|TRBD1|few|TRBV30
TGTGCCTGGGATGAGACAGGGGTCTTTAACTATGGCTACACCTTC
CAWDETGVFNYGYTF
>TRBJ1-5|TRBD1|few|TRBV28
TGTGCCAGCAGGACAGGGGGAAATAGCAATCAGCCCCAGCATTTT
CASRTGGNSNQPQHF
>TRBJ2-1|.|.|TRBV27
TGTGCCAGCACCACCTGGGCAGGGCCAAATGAGCAGTTCTTC
CASTTWAGPNEQFF
>TRBJ2-6|TRBD1|few|TRBV18
TGTGCCAGCTCACCCCCGGGACAGGGGAACTCTGGGGCCAACGTCCTGACTTTC
CASSPPGQGNSGANVLTF
>TRBJ2-7|.|.|TRBV9
TGTGCCAGCAGCGTAGATGCGTACTCCTACGAGCAGTACTTC
CASSVDAYSYEQYF
>TRBJ2-3|TRBD1|few|TRBV10-3
TGTGCCATCAGGCCTCGTGACAGGGGGAGCACAGATACGCAGTATTTT
CAIRPRDRGSTDTQYF
>TRBJ2-1|.|few|TRBV11-2
TGTGCCAGCAACCACCTCGTGGGGAGGCAGTTCTTC
CASNHLVGRQFF
>TRBJ2-1|TRBD2|.|TRBV10-3
TGTGCCATCAGTGAGTCTAATGGACTAGCGGGAGCCAGTGAGCAGTTCTTC
CAISESNGLAGASEQFF
>TRBJ2-3|.|few|TRBV14
TGTGCCAGCAGCCAGCTGGCGGCAACGCAGTATTTT
CASSQLAATQYF
>TRBJ2-1|TRBD2|few|TRBV2
TGTGCCAGCGGGGCTAGCGGGAGGTTAATTTACAATGAGCAGTTCTTC
CASGASGRLIYNEQFF
>TRBJ1-1|TRBD1|.|TRBV18
TGTGCCAGCTCACCCCCGGGACAGGGGGCGAGGGGCACTGAAGCTTTCTTT
CASSPPGQGARGTEAFF
>TRBJ2-2|.|few|TRBV5-1
TGCGCCAGCAGCCAAGGACATGGGAACACCGGGGAGCTGTTTTTT
CASSQGHGNTGELFF
>TRBJ2-6|TRBD1|few|TRBV13
TGTGCCAGCACCCTCCTCCCGACAGGGACCACTGGGGCCAACGTCCTGACTTTC
CASTLLPTGTTGANVLTF
>TRBJ2-1|TRBD1|few|TRBV28
TGTGCCAGCAGTTTAGGACAGGTTAACTACAATGAGCAGTTCTTC
CASSLGQVNYNEQFF
>TRBJ2-4|TRBD1|few|TRBV15
TGTGCCACCAGCGACCCCACGACAGGGGGATTTGGCTCGAACATTCAGTACTTC
CATSDPTTGGFGSNIQYF
>TRBJ1-5|.|few|TRBV25-1
TGTGCCAGCAGTCAAGGGTCCGGGACACGGCTCGATCAGCCCCAGCATTTT
CASSQGSGTRLDQPQHF
>TRBJ2-7|TRBD2|.|TRBV28
TGTGCCAGTCGGACTAGCGGGAGACCGCGGGAGCAGTACTTC
CASRTSGRPREQYF
>TRBJ2-7|TRBD2|.|TRBV6-1
TGTGCCAGCAGATCCCTAGCGGGAGTTTCCTACGAGCAGTACTTC
CASRSLAGVSYEQYF
>TRBJ1-2|TRBD1|.|TRBV5-1
TGCGCCAGCAGCCCTGACAGGGACTATGGCTACACCTTC
CASSPDRDYGYTF
>TRBJ1-2|TRBD1|few|TRBV5-6
TGTGCCAGCAGTGCCCTGGGGCAGGGGGGTAACTATGGCTACACCTTC
CASSALGQGGNYGYTF
>TRBJ2-7|.|.|TRBV2
TGTGCCAGCATCGGCGGTAGTAGTTCCTACGAGCAGTACTTC
CASIGGSSSYEQYF
>TRBJ2-2|.|.|TRBV5-1
TGCGCCAGCAGCTTACCGGGACAAAACACCGGGGAGCTGTTTTTT
CASSLPGQNTGELFF
>TRBJ2-3|.|.|TRBV11-1
TGTGCCAGCAGCCCCGCGCGCCACACAGATACGCAGTATTTT
CASSPARHTDTQYF
>TRBJ1-2|.|few|TRBV6-6
TGTGCCAGCAGTTACTCGTTCGGCCAGGGTTTTTATGGCTACACCTTC
CASSYSFGQGFYGYTF
>TRBJ2-2|TRBD2|.|TRBV9
TGTGCCAGCAGCGTAGAACTAGCGGGGACCGGGGAGCTGTTTTTT
CASSVELAGTGELFF
>TRBJ2-1|TRBD1|.|TRBV5-5
TGTGCCAGCAGCCTGAGGACAGGGGGAAGCTCCTACAATGAGCAGTTCTTC
CASSLRTGGSSYNEQFF
>TRBJ2-7|TRBD2|few|TRBV4-3
TGCGCCAGCAGCCAAGTGGCTAGCGGGAGGTTTTACGAGCAGTACTTC
CASSQVASGRFYEQYF
>TRBJ2-1|.|.|TRBV27
TGTGCCAGCACCGCTAGTTGGGGCCTATACAATGAGCAGTTCTTC
CASTASWGLYNEQFF
>TRBJ1-1|TRBD1|.|TRBV4-2
TGTGCCAGCAGCCAAGTGACAGGGCAAGCTTTCTTT
CASSQVTGQAFF
>TRBJ1-2|.|.|TRBV19
TGTGCCAGTAGTATCGGGGGAATTGGCTACACCTTC
CASSIGGIGYTF
>TRBJ1-3|.|.|TRBV6-5
TGTGCCAGCAGTTACGGAGGGCTCTCTGGAAACACCATATATTTT
CASSYGGLSGNTIYF
>TRBJ2-1|TRBD2|few|TRBV30
TGTGCCTGGAGTGATGGGACTAGCGCCTACAATGAGCAGTTCTTC
CAWSDGTSAYNEQFF
>TRBJ1-2|.|.|TRBV5-1
TGCGCCAGCAGCTTGAATGAGGGTTCCCCCACCTTC
CASSLNEGSPTF
>TRBJ2-3|TRBD2|few|TRBV29-1
TGCAGCGTTGAAGATCCGACTAGCCGTAGCACAGATACGCAGTATTTT
CSVEDPTSRSTDTQYF
>TRBJ2-5|TRBD2|few|TRBV7-3
TGTGCCAGCAGCCCGACTAGCGGGCGGGAGACCCAGTACTTC
CASSPTSGRETQYF
>TRBJ2-3|.|.|TRBV5-4
TGTGCCAGCAGCTTGGCCGGGGGACTCACAGATACGCAGTATTTT
CASSLAGGLTDTQYF
>TRBJ2-7|TRBD1|many|TRBV29-1
TGCAGCGTTGGGACAGGGGGCGACGAGCAGTACTTC
CSVGTGGDEQYF
>TRBJ1-4|.|few|TRBV28
TGTGCCAGCAGTTTCGGGGGGCGGTCTAATGAAAAACTGTTTTTT
CASSFGGRSNEKLFF
>TRBJ2-7|.|few|TRBV5-6
TGTGCCAGCAGCCAAGATTGGCGACTATCATCCTACGAGCAGTACTTC
CASSQDWRLSSYEQYF
>TRBJ2-3|.|few|TRBV9
TGTGCCAGCAGCGTAGGGAGTAGCGGCAGCACAGATACGCAGTATTTT
CASSVGSSGSTDTQYF
>TRBJ2-4|.|few|TRBV7-2
TGTGCCAGCAGCCTCATGGTTTCAGGGGAAAACATTCAGTACTTC
CASSLMVSGENIQYF
>TRBJ2-7|.|.|TRBV4-3
TGCGCCAGCAGCCAGGGGCCGTCTTCCTACGAGCAGTACTTC
CASSQGPSSYEQYF
>TRBJ2-1|.|few|TRBV5-1
TGCGCCAGCAGCCAGGATCAAATCTACAATGAGCAGTTCTTC
CASSQDQIYNEQFF